This T cell receptor (beta chain) stems from a study of blood T cell repertoires in COVID-19. Repertoires were generated with immunoSEQ multiplex PCR, while TCRdb's copy carries only in-frame clones and drops some. The sample has 150,000 to 200,000 clones, about nine tenths seen once. This receptor was obtained from a man between 18 and 35 years old with acute or convalescent COVID-19. Material for sequencing was peripheral blood.

The CDR3 loop is CATSDSRTGLTFF. CDR3 sequence (DNA): TGTGCCACCAGTGATTCGCGGACAGGGTTAACTTTCTTT. J is TRBJ1-1 and V is TRBV24-1; TRBD1 aligns across 8 bases. The germline gives CDR1 KGHDR, CDR2 SFDVKD. Trimming took 2 bases from V and 12 from J; bases not matched to a gene: 7. The CDR3 is 13 amino acids.